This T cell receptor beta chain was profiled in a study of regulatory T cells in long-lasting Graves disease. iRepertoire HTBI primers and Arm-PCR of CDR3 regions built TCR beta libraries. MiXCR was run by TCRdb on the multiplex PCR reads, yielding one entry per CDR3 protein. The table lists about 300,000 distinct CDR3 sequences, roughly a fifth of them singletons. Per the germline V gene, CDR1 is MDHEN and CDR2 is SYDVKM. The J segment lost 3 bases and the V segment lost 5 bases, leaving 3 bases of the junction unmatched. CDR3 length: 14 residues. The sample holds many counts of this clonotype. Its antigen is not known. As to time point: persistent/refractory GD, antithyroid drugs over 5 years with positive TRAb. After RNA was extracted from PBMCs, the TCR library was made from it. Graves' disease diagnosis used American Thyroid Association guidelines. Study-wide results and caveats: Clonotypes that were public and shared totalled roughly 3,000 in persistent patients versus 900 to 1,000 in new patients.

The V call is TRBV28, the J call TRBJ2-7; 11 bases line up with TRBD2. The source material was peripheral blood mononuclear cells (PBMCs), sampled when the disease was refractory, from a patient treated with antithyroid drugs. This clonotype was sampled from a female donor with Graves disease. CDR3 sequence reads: CASSHGTSGYEQYF. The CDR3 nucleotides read TGTGCCAGCAGTCACGGGACTAGCGGCTACGAGCAGTACTTC.